The source of this TCR beta chain is a study of post-analysis software for immune sequencing data. The study's findings and limits: Four or five TRBV segments were more frequent in patients than controls; TRBV5-6, TRBV5-1 and TRBV20-1 belonged to this group.

As concerns this clonotype: Its antigen remains unknown.

There are 14 residues in the CDR3. Germline values: CDR1 DFQATT, CDR2 SNEGSKA (reference sequence). V was trimmed by 3 bases and J by 3 bases, leaving 14 bases between them. Unique molecular identifiers tagged the TCR beta cDNA libraries. TCRdb re-analysed the PCR reads in MiXCR, keeping a single row per CDR3 protein. The sample yields some 260,000 distinct CDR3 sequences, 30% to 45% seen once. The source of this sequence is a girl aged 5-17 years with multiple sclerosis. Sequenced sample: blood. V gene TRBV20-1 combines with J gene TRBJ1-1; no firm D call. CDR3: CSARDGRRDTEAFF. CDR3 DNA: TGCAGTGCTAGGGATGGGCGGAGGGACACTGAAGCTTTCTTT.